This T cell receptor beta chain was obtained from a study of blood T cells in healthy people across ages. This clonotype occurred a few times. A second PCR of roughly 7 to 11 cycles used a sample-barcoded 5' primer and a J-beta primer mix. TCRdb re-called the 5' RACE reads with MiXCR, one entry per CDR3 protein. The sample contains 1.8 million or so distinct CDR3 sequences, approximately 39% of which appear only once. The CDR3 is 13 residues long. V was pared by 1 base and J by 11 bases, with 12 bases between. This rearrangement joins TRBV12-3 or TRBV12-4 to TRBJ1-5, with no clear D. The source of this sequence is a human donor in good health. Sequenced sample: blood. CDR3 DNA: TGTGCCAGCAGTTTAGGTTGGCAAGATACCCAGCATTTT. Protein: CASSLGWQDTQHF.